This T cell receptor (beta chain) is from a study of control samples from healthy donors and cancer patients. Assay: immunoSEQ multiplex PCR; the TCRdb copy retains only in-frame clones and omits some. The sample lists about 120,000 clones; around 90% were seen once. V lost 5 bases and J lost 7, with 11 bases in between. The CDR3 covers 12 residues. In germline, CDR1 is SNHLY, CDR2 FYNNEI. The chain employs TRBV2 and TRBJ1-2; TRBD1 might be the D (6 bases). The sample comprised blood. The receptor was derived from a man in his forties or fifties in good health. The CDR3 DNA follows: TGTGCCAGCAGTTTAAACAGGGCTGGCTACACCTTC. It yields the protein CASSLNRAGYTF.